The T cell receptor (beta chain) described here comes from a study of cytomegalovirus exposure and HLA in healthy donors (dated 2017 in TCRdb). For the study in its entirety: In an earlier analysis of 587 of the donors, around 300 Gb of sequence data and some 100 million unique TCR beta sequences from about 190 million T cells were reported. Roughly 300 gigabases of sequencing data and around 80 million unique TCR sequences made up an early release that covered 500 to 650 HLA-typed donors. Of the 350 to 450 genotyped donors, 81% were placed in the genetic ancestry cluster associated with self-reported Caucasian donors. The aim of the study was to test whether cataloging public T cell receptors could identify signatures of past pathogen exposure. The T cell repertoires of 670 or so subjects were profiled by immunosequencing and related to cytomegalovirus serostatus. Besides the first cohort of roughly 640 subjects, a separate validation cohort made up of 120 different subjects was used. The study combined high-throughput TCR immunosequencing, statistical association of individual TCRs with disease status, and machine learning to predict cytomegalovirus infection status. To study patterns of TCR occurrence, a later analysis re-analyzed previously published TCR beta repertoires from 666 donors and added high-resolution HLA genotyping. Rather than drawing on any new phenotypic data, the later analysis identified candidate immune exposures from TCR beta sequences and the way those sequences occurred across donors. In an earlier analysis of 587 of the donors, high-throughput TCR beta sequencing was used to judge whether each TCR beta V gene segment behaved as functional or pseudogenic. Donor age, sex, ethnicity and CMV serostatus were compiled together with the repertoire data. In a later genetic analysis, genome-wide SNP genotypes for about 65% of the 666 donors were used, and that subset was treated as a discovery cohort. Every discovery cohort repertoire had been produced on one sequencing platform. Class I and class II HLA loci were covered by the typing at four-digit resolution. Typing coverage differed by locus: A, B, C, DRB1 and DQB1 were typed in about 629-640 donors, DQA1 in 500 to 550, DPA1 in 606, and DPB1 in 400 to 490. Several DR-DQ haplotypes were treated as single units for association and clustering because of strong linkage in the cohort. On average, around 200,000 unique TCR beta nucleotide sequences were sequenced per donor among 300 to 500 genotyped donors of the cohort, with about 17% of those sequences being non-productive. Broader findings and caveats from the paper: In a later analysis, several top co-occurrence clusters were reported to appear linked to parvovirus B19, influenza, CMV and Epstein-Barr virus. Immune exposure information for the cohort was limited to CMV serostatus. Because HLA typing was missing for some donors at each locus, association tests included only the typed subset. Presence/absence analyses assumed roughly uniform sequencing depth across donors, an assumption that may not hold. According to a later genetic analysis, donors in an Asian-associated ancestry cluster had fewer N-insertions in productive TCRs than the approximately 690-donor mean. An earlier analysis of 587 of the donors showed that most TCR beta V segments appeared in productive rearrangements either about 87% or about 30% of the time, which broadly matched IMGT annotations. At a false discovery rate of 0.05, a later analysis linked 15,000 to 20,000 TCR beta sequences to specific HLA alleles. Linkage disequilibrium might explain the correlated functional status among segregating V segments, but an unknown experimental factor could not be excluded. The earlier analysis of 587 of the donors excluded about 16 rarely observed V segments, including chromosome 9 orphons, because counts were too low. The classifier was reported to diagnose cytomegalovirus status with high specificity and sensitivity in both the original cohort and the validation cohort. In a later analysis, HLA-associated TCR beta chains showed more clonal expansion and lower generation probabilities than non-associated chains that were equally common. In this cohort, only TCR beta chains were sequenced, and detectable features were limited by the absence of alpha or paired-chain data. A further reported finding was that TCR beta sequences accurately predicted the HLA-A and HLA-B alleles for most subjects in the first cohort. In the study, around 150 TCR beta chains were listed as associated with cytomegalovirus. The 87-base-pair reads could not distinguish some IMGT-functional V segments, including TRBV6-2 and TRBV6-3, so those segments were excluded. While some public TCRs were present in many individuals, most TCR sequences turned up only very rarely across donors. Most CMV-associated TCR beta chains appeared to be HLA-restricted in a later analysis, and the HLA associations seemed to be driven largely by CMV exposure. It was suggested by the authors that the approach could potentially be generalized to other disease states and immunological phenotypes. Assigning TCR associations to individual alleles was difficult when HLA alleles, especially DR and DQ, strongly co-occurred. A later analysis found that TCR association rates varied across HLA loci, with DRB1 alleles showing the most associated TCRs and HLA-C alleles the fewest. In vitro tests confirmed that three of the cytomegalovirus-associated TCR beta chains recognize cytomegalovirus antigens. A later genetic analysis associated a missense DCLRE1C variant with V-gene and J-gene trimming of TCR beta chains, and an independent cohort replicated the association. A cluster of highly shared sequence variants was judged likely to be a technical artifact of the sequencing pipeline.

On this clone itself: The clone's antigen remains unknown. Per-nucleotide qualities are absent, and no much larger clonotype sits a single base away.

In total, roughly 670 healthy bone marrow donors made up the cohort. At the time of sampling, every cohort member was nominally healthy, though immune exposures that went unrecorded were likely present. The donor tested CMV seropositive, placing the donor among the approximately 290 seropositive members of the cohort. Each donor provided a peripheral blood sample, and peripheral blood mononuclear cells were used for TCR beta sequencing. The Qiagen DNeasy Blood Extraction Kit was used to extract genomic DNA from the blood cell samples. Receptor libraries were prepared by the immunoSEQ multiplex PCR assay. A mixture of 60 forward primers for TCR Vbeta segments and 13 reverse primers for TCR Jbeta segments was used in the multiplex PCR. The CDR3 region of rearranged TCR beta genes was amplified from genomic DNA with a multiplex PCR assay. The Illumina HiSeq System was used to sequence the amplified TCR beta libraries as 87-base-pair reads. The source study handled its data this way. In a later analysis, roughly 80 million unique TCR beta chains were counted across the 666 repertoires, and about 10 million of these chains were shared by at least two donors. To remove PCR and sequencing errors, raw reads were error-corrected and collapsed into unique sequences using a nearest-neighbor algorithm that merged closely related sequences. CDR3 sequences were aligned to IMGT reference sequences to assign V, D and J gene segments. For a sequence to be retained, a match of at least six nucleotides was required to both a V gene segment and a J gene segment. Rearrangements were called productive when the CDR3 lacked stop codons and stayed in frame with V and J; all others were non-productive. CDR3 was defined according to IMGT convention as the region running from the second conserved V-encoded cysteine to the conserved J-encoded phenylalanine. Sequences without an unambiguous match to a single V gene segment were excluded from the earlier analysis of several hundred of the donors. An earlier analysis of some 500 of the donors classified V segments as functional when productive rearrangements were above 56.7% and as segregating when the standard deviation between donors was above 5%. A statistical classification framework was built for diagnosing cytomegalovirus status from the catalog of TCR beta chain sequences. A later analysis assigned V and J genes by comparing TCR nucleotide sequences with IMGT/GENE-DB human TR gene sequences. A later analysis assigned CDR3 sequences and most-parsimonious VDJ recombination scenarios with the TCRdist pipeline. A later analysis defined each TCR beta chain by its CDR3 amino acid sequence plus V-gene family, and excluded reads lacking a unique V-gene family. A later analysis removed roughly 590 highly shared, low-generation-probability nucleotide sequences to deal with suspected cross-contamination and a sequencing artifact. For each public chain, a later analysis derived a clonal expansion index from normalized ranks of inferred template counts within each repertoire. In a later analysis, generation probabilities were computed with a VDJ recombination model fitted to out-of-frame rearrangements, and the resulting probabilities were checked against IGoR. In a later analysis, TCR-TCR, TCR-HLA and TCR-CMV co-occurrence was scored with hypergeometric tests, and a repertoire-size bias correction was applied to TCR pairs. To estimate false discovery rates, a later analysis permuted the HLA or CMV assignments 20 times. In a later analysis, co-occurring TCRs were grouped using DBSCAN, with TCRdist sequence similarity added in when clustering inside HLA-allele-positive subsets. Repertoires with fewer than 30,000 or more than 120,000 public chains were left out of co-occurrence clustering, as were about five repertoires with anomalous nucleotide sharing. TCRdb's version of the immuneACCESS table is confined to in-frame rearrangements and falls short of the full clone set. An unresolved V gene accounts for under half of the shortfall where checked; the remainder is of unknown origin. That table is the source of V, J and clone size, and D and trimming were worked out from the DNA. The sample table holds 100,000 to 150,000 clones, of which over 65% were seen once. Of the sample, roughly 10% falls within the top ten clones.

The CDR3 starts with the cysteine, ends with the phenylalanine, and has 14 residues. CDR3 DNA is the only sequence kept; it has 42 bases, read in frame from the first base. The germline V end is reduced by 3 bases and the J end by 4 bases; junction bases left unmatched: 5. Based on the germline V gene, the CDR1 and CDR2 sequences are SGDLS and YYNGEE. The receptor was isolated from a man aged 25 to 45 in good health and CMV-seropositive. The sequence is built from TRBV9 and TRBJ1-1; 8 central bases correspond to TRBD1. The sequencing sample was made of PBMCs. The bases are TGTGCCAGCAGCGCAGACAGGGGTGGCACTGAAGCTTTCTTT. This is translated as CASSADRGGTEAFF.